The 13 T cell receptor beta chains presented below share a single source sample, sequenced in a study of cytomegalovirus exposure and HLA in healthy donors. This PCR relied on a set of 60 Vbeta primers and 13 Jbeta primers. Profiling relied on immunoSEQ multiplex PCR, and the TCRdb table lists in-frame clones only, not all of them. The sample records more than 85,000 clones, over 70% being singletons. Sequencing was performed on PBMCs. The receptors stem from a male donor in good health and CMV-seronegative.

Written as DNA, the CDR3 is TGTGCCAGCAGCCCAGGGTACTATGGCTACACCTTC. This gives the protein CASSPGYYGYTF. V gene TRBV14 combines with J gene TRBJ1-2; tentatively, D is TRBD1 (5 bases). The CDR3 is 12 amino acids. The germline V gene has CDR1 SGHDN and CDR2 FVKESK. V lost 4 bases to trimming and J lost 3 bases, with 6 bases between them.

The rearrangement joins TRBV11-2 to TRBJ2-7; the match to TRBD2 covers 11 bases. This CDR3 spans 15 amino acids. Germline V gene lookup returns CDR1 SGHAT and CDR2 FQNNGV. The V and J ends lost 5 bases and 1 base, in that order; junction bases with no gene match: 4. The CDR3 sequence: CASSLGLAASYEQYF. In DNA, the CDR3 is TGTGCCAGCAGCCTGGGACTAGCGGCGTCCTACGAGCAGTACTTC.

On this clone: One end of the junction does not line up with germline, which may come from a read error. The J gene is TRBJ2-5, the V gene TRBV7-9; TRBD2 is a possible D gene (5 bases). The CDR3 extends over 12 amino acids. CDR1 and CDR2 from the germline V gene are SEHNR and FQNEAQ (reference sequence). CDR3 sequence reads: CSSSFGRGTQYF. DNA of the CDR3: TGTTCCAGCAGCTTCGGTCGGGGGACCCAGTACTTC.

This sequence joins TRBV28 and TRBJ1-5, with TRBD1 matching 8 bases. This CDR3 comprises 16 residues. Germline V gene lookup returns CDR1 MDHEN and CDR2 SYDVKM. The V segment lost 4 bases and the J segment 5 bases; nucleotides outside the gene matches: 10. The CDR3 bases are TGTGCCAGCAGTTCCGTCTGGACAGGGTTCGATCAGCCCCAGCATTTT. This encodes CASSSVWTGFDQPQHF.

The rearrangement links TRBV27 to TRBJ1-1; TRBD1 aligns across 7 bases. J lost 1 base, V lost 8 bases, and 10 bases had no gene match. The CDR3 runs to 15 residues. CDR1 and CDR2 (germline): MNHEY, SMNVEV (reference sequence). As DNA, the CDR3 is TGTGCCAGCCTTTCCCCAGGGACAGAGAACACTGAAGCTTTCTTT. As protein: CASLSPGTENTEAFF.

This clone is a singleton in its sample. This rearrangement joins TRBV7-3 to TRBJ2-5; D not resolved. CDR1 is SGHTA, CDR2 FQGTGA, per germline. The germline V and J ends were trimmed by 1 base and 1 base, with 4 bases remaining between them. The CDR3 consists of 13 residues. The CDR3 coding sequence is TGTGCCAGCAGCTTAATCGGCCAAGAGACCCAGTACTTC. Its translation: CASSLIGQETQYF.

The rearrangement uses TRBV27 and TRBJ2-7, with 8 nucleotides matching TRBD1. Germline-derived CDR1 and CDR2 are MNHEY and SMNVEV (reference sequence). V gave up 5 bases and J gave up 5 bases; unmatched junction bases: 8. This CDR3 spans 14 amino acids. In nucleotides, the CDR3 is TGTGCCAGCAGTCCAAGGACAGGGTCTGACGAGCAGTACTTC. Protein sequence: CASSPRTGSDEQYF.

The V gene is TRBV28, the J gene TRBJ2-7; 7 bases are shared with TRBD1. Germline-derived CDR1 and CDR2 are MDHEN and SYDVKM. Trimming took 4 bases from V and 6 from J; bases not matched to a gene: 18. The CDR3 spans 17 residues. The CDR3, as DNA: TGTGCCAGCAGTTCCCTAAAATCCGGGACAGCTCTCCGCGAGCAGTACTTC. This encodes CASSSLKSGTALREQYF.

The rearrangement joins TRBV6-1 to TRBJ1-2; D is undetermined. Germline CDR1 and CDR2: MNHNS and SASEGT. Between the trimmed V and J ends, which lost 5 bases and 4 bases, there was a span of 14 bases. The CDR3 totals 14 residues. The CDR3 region has the DNA TGTGCCAGCAGTCCTCACCTGACACTCTATGGCTACACCTTC. This sequence encodes CASSPHLTLYGYTF.

This clone was observed once. The rearrangement uses TRBV7-2 and TRBJ2-5; 7 nucleotides align to TRBD1. The J call may be in error: the DNA end matches TRBJ2-7 better. The germline V gene has CDR1 SGHTA and CDR2 FQGNSA. The CDR3 covers 13 residues. This CDR3 reads CASSVGQHYEQYF. CDR3 nucleotide sequence: TGTGCCAGCAGCGTGGGACAGCACTACGAGCAGTACTTC.

On this clone: The junction shows a germline mismatch at one end, possibly a read error. The chain carries TRBV7-9 and TRBJ1-4; 11 nucleotides align to TRBD1. The CDR3 has 13 amino acids. Germline CDR1 SEHNR, CDR2 FQNEAQ (reference sequence). CDR3 nucleotides: TGTTCCAGCGGACAGGGGGCAGATGAAAAACTGTTTTTT. Translating gives CSSGQGADEKLFF. The full variable domain, in which reference TRBV7-9 and TRBJ1-4 provide the parts outside the CDR3, is DTGVSQNPRHKITKRGQNVTFRCDPISEHNRLYWYRQTLGQGPEFLTYFQNEAQLEKSRLLSDRFSAERPKGSFSTLEIQRTEQGDSAMYLCSSGQGADEKLFFGSGTQLSVL.

This clone occurred once. One end of the junction does not line up with germline, which may come from a read error. The gene calls are TRBV30 and TRBJ2-1; a weak D match, TRBD1 (7 bases). This CDR3 is 16 amino acids long. The germline gives CDR1 GTSNPN, CDR2 SVGIG (reference sequence). This CDR3 is CARSVYQGGLYNEQFF. DNA for the CDR3: TGTGCCCGGAGTGTCTATCAGGGGGGACTTTACAATGAGCAGTTCTTC.

The chain employs TRBV6-1 and TRBJ1-5, with D possibly matching TRBD1 (6 bases). V was trimmed by 5 bases and J by 4 bases, leaving 12 bases between them. CDR3 length: 14 amino acids. Germline V gives CDR1 MNHNS, CDR2 SASEGT. The CDR3, as DNA: TGTGCCAGCAGTTTCCGACAGGAGAATCAGCCCCAGCATTTT. This translates into CASSFRQENQPQHF.